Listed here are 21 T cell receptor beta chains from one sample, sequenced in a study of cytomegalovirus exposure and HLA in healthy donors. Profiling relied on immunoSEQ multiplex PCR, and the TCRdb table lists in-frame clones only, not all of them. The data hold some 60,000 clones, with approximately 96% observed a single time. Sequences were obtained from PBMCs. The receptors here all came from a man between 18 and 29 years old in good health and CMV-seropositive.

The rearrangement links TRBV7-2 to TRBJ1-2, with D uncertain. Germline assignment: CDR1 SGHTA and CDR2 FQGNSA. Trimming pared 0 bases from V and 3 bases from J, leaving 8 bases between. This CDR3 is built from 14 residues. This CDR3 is CASSLAGRDYGYTF. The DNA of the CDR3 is TGTGCCAGCAGCTTAGCAGGGCGGGACTATGGCTACACCTTC. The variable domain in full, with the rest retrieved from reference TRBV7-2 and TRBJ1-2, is GAGVSQSPSNKVTEKGKDVELRCDPISGHTALYWYRQSLGQGLEFLIYFQGNSAPDKSGLPSDRFSAERTGGSVSTLTIQRTQQEDSAVYLCASSLAGRDYGYTFGSGTRLTVV.

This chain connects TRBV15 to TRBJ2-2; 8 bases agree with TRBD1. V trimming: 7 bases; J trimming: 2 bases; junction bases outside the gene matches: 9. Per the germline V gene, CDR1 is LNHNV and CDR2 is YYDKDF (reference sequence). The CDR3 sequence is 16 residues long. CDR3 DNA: TGTGCCACCAACCCAAACAGGGGGTCAAACACCGGGGAGCTGTTTTTT. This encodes CATNPNRGSNTGELFF. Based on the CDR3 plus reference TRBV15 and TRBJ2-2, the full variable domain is DAMVIQNPRYQVTQFGKPVTLSCSQTLNHNVMYWYQQKSSQAPKLLFHYYDKDFNNEADTPDNFQSRRPNTSFCFLDIRSPGLGDTAMYLCATNPNRGSNTGELFFGEGSRLTVL.

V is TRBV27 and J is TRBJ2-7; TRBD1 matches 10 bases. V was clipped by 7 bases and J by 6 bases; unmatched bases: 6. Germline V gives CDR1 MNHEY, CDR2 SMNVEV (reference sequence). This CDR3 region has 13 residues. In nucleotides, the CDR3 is TGTGCCAGCATGGGACAGGGGTTAGGCGAGCAGTACTTC. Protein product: CASMGQGLGEQYF.

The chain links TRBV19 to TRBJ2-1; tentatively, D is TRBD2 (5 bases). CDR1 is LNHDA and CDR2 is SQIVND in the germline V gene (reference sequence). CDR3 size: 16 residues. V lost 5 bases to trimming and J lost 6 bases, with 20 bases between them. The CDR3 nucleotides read TGTGCCAGTAGTTCTCCTCAACGACCGGGGTCCAATGAGCAGTTCTTC. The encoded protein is CASSSPQRPGSNEQFF.

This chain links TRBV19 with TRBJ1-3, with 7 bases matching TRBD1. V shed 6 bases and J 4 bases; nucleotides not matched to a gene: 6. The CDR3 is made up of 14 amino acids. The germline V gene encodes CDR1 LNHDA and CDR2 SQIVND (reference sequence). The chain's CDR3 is CASRPGQLGNTIYF. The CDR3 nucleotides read TGTGCCAGTAGACCGGGACAGCTCGGAAACACCATATATTTT.

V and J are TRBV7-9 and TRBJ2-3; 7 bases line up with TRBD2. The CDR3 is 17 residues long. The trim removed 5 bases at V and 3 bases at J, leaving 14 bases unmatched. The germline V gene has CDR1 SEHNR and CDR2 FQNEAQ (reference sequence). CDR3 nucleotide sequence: TGTGCCAGCAGCCCCGCAGGACTAGGTAGTCCGACAGATACGCAGTATTTT. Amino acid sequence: CASSPAGLGSPTDTQYF.

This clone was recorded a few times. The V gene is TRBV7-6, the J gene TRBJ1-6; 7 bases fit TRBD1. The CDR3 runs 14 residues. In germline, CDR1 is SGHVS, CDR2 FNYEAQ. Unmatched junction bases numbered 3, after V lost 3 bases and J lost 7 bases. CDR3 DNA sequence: TGTGCCAGCAGCTTGGGACAGCTGAATTCACCCCTCCACTTT. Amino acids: CASSLGQLNSPLHF.

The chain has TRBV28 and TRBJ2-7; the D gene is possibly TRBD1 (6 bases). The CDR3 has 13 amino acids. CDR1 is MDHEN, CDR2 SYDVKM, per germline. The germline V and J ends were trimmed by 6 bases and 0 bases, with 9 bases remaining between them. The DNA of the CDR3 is TGTGCCAGCAGAGGACAGAGCTCCTACGAGCAGTACTTC. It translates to CASRGQSSYEQYF.

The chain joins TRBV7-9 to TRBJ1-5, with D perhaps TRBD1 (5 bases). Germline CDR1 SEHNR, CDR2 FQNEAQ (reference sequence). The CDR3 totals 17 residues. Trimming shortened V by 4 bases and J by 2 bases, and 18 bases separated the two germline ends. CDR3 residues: CASSSTRPGMGNQPQHF. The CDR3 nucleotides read TGTGCCAGCAGCTCTACCCGTCCAGGGATGGGCAATCAGCCCCAGCATTTT.

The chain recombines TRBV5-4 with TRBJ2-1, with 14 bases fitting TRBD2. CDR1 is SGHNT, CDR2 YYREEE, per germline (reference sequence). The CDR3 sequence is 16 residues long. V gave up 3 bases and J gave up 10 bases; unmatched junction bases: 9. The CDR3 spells CASSWRLAGGLGEQFF. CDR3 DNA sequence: TGTGCCAGCAGCTGGAGACTAGCGGGGGGGCTGGGGGAGCAGTTCTTC.

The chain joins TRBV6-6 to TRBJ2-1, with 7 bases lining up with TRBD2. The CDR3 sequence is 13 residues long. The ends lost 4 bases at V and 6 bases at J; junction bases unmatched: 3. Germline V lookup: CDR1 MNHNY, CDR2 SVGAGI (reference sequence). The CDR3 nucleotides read TGTGCCAGCAGTTTTAGGACTAGCAATGAGCAGTTCTTC. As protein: CASSFRTSNEQFF.

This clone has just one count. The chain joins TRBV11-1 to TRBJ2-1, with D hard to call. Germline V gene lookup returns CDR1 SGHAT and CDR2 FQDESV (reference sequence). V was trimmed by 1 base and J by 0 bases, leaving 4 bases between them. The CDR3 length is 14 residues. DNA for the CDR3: TGTGCCAGCAGCTTAGGCAGCTCCTACAATGAGCAGTTCTTC. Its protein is CASSLGSSYNEQFF.

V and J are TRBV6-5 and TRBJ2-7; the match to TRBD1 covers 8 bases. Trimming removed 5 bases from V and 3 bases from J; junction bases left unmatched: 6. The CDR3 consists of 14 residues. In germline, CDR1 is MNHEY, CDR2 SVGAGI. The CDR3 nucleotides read TGTGCCAGCAGTCGCCGACAGGGGAACTACGAGCAGTACTTC. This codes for CASSRRQGNYEQYF.

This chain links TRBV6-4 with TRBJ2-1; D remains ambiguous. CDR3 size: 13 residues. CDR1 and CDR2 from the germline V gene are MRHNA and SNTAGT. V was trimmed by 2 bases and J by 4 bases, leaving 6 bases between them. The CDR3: CASSDEAYNEQFF. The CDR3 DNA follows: TGTGCCAGCAGTGACGAAGCTTACAATGAGCAGTTCTTC.

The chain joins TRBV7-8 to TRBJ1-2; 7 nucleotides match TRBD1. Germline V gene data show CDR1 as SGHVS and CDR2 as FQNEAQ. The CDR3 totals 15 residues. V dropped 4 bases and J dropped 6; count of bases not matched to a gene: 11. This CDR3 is CASSSLSGRGNGYTF. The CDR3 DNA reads TGTGCCAGCAGCTCACTATCGGGCAGGGGGAATGGCTACACCTTC.

The CDR3 bases are TGCGCCAGCAGCTTGGATCTAGCCGCAGATACGCAGTATTTT. It yields the protein CASSLDLAADTQYF. The rearrangement uses TRBV5-1 and TRBJ2-3, with D possibly being TRBD2 (5 bases). The CDR3 length is 14 residues. The V and J ends lost 0 bases and 4 bases respectively, with 9 bases between them. Germline V gene sequence: CDR1 SGHRS, CDR2 YFSETQ. Full variable domain (rest looked up from reference TRBV5-1 and TRBJ2-3): KAGVTQTPRYLIKTRGQQVTLSCSPISGHRSVSWYQQTPGQGLQFLFEYFSETQRNKGNFPGRFSGRQFSNSRSEMNVSTLELGDSALYLCASSLDLAADTQYFGPGTRLTVL.

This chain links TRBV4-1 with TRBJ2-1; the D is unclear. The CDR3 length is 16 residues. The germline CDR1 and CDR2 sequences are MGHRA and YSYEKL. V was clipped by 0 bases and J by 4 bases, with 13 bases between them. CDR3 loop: CASSQDVDKEYNEQFF. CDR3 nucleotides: TGCGCCAGCAGCCAAGACGTTGATAAGGAGTACAATGAGCAGTTCTTC.

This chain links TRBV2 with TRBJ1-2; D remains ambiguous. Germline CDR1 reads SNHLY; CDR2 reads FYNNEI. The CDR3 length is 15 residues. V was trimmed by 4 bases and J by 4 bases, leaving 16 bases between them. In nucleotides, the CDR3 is TGTGCCAGCAGTGCAATTCTAGAGCCCTTCTATGGCTACACCTTC. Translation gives CASSAILEPFYGYTF.

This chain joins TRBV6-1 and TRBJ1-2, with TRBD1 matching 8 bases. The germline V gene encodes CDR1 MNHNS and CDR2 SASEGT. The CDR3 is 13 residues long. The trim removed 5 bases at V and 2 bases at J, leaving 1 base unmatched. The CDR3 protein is CASSRTGNYGYTF. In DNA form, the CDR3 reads TGTGCCAGCAGTCGGACAGGGAACTATGGCTACACCTTC.

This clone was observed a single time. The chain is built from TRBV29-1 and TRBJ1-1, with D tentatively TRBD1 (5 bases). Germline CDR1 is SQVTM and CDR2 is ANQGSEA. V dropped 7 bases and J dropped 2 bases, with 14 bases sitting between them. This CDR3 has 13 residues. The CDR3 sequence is CSARAGDNTEAFF. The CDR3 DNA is TGCAGCGCCCGGGCGGGGGACAACACTGAAGCTTTCTTT.

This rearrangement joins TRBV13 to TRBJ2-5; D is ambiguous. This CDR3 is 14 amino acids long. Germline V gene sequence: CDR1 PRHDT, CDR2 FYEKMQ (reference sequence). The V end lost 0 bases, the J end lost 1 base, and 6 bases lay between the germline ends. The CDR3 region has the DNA TGTGCCAGCAGCTTAGGGAGCGCCCAAGAGACCCAGTACTTC. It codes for CASSLGSAQETQYF. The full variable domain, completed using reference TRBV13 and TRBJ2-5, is AAGVIQSPRHLIKEKRETATLKCYPIPRHDTVYWYQQGPGQDPQFLISFYEKMQSDKGSIPDRFSAQQFSDYHSELNMSSLELGDSALYFCASSLGSAQETQYFGPGTRLLVL.